This T cell receptor (beta chain) was observed in a study of T cells in Graves' hyperthyroidism and ophthalmopathy. The CDR3 regions of TCR beta were amplified from RNA transcripts. First-round RT-PCR of the TCR CDR3 relied on the HTBI primer set. In TCRdb, the multiplex PCR reads were re-called with MiXCR into one record per CDR3 protein. The sample holds hundreds of thousands of distinct CDR3 sequences, roughly 14% seen once. This clonotype was observed many times. The CDR3 consists of 15 residues. Losses at the gene ends were 1 base for V and 6 bases for J; bases not matched to a gene: 3. From germline, CDR1 is SGHRS and CDR2 YFSETQ.

V usage is TRBV5-1 and J usage is TRBJ2-1; 11 nucleotides match TRBD2. Sequenced input: blood. The origin of this receptor is a man aged 18 to 29 with Graves' ophthalmopathy. CDR3 sequence reads: CASSLTSGSTNEQFF. Written as DNA, the CDR3 is TGCGCCAGCAGCTTGACTAGCGGGAGTACCAATGAGCAGTTCTTC.